A selection of T cell receptor beta chains follows, all from one sample in a study of human T cells and chemical hapten exposure. TCRdb reanalysed the 5' RACE reads using MiXCR and keeps one entry per CDR3 protein. In the table there are approximately 81,000 distinct CDR3 sequences, approximately 7.7% of which are singletons. The receptors come from a male donor in good health. Both conserved end residues are part of each CDR3. D genes are given only for firm matches. Clone size is not always given. Where it is, it says once, few, many or a class for expanded clones.

D: -
size: -
V: TRBV4-3
J: TRBJ2-2
CDR3: CASSQGRSNTGELFF
DNA: TGCGCCAGCAGCCAAGGACGGTCCAACACCGGGGAGCTGTTTTTT

D: -
size: many
V: TRBV6-6
J: TRBJ2-5
CDR3: CASSYLGVGYQETQYF
DNA: TGTGCCAGCAGTTATCTGGGGGTAGGGTACCAAGAGACCCAGTACTTC

D: -
size: many
V: TRBV20-1
J: TRBJ2-1
CDR3: CSARPTEGAYNEQFF
DNA: TGCAGTGCTAGACCAACGGAGGGGGCCTACAATGAGCAGTTCTTC

D: TRBD2
size: -
V: TRBV3-1
J: TRBJ2-5
CDR3: CASSQVGLAEETQYF
DNA: TGTGCCAGCAGCCAAGTGGGGCTAGCGGAAGAGACCCAGTACTTC

D: TRBD1
size: many
V: TRBV10-2
J: TRBJ1-1
CDR3: CASSEGRTGDTEAFF
DNA: TGCGCCAGCAGTGAAGGGAGGACAGGGGACACTGAAGCTTTCTTT

D: TRBD2
size: few
V: TRBV12-3/TRBV12-4
J: TRBJ2-1
CDR3: CASKPLPGGSGEEQFF
DNA: TGTGCCAGCAAGCCCCTCCCGGGCGGGAGTGGCGAGGAGCAGTTCTTC

D: -
size: -
V: TRBV19
J: TRBJ1-3
CDR3: CASSRQTGNTIYF
DNA: TGTGCCAGTAGTAGACAGACTGGAAACACCATATATTTT

D: -
size: many
V: TRBV7-2
J: TRBJ2-7
CDR3: CASSADRLHYEQYF
DNA: TGTGCCAGCAGCGCCGACAGGCTGCACTACGAGCAGTACTTC

D: TRBD1
size: few
V: TRBV29-1
J: TRBJ2-1
CDR3: CSVAGQDPTNEQFF
DNA: TGCAGCGTTGCCGGACAGGACCCCACGAATGAGCAGTTCTTC

D: TRBD1
size: -
V: TRBV12-3/TRBV12-4
J: TRBJ1-2
CDR3: CASRPGTAGGDTF
DNA: TGTGCCAGCAGGCCCGGGACAGCGGGCGGCGACACCTTC

D: -
size: -
V: TRBV6-6
J: TRBJ2-3
CDR3: CASSPRRGVDTQYF
DNA: TGTGCCAGCAGCCCCCGGCGGGGTGTGGATACGCAGTATTTT

D: -
size: many
V: TRBV10-3
J: TRBJ2-3
CDR3: CAISSGAQSDTQYF
DNA: TGTGCCATCTCGTCGGGGGCGCAATCAGATACGCAGTATTTT

D: -
size: many
V: TRBV12-3/TRBV12-4
J: TRBJ2-6
CDR3: CASSFAGPGANVLTF
DNA: TGTGCCAGCAGTTTTGCGGGACCTGGGGCCAACGTCCTGACTTTC

D: -
size: -
V: TRBV27
J: TRBJ2-7
CDR3: CASSPGSYYEQYF
DNA: TGTGCCAGCAGCCCAGGATCGTACTACGAGCAGTACTTC

D: -
size: many
V: TRBV6-5
J: TRBJ1-1
CDR3: CASKAGNTEAFF
DNA: TGTGCCAGCAAGGCGGGGAACACTGAAGCTTTCTTT

D: -
size: -
V: TRBV14
J: TRBJ2-6
CDR3: CASSHSPAGANVLTF
DNA: TGTGCCAGCAGCCATTCCCCTGCGGGGGCCAACGTCCTGACTTTC

D: -
size: many
V: TRBV29-1
J: TRBJ2-3
CDR3: CSVEIRSTDTQYF
DNA: TGCAGCGTTGAGATTAGGAGCACAGATACGCAGTATTTT

D: TRBD2
size: -
V: TRBV25-1
J: TRBJ2-2
CDR3: CASIRNGGAHGELFF
DNA: TGTGCCAGCATTCGAAACGGGGGGGCCCACGGGGAGCTGTTTTTT

D: -
size: -
V: TRBV11-2
J: TRBJ2-6
CDR3: CASSVYGRASSGANVLTF
DNA: TGTGCCAGCAGCGTCTATGGCAGGGCGAGCTCTGGGGCCAACGTCCTGACTTTC

D: -
size: many
V: TRBV11-2
J: TRBJ1-6
CDR3: CASSNQGNSPLHF
DNA: TGTGCCAGCTCGAATCAGGGGAATTCACCCCTCCACTTT

D: TRBD2
size: few
V: TRBV7-6
J: TRBJ2-5
CDR3: CASSLTSSGGRETQYF
DNA: TGTGCCAGCAGCTTAACCTCTAGCGGGGGCCGTGAGACCCAGTACTTC

D: -
size: -
V: TRBV6-5
J: TRBJ1-2
CDR3: CASSRDRNYGDTF
DNA: TGTGCCAGCAGCCGAGACAGGAACTATGGCGACACCTTC

D: -
size: few
V: TRBV20-1
J: TRBJ1-2
CDR3: CSARDLRDNYGYTF
DNA: TGCAGTGCTAGAGATCTACGGGACAACTATGGCTACACCTTC

D: -
size: many
V: TRBV12-3/TRBV12-4
J: TRBJ1-5
CDR3: CASSSFHLGQPQHF
DNA: TGTGCCAGCAGTTCCTTCCACCTTGGTCAGCCCCAGCATTTT

D: TRBD1
size: -
V: TRBV5-5
J: TRBJ2-5
CDR3: CASSFEARGRGETQYF
DNA: TGTGCCAGCAGCTTCGAGGCCAGGGGGCGCGGTGAGACCCAGTACTTC

D: -
size: -
V: TRBV27
J: TRBJ2-3
CDR3: CASSLQLAGSDTQYF
DNA: TGTGCCAGCAGTTTACAGCTAGCAGGGTCAGATACGCAGTATTTT

D: TRBD1
size: many
V: TRBV7-9
J: TRBJ2-7
CDR3: CASSNRTGGTNEQYF
DNA: TGTGCCAGCAGCAATAGGACAGGGGGTACCAACGAGCAGTACTTC

D: TRBD2
size: few
V: TRBV2
J: TRBJ2-1
CDR3: CASSEGGRGDEQFF
DNA: TGTGCCAGCAGTGAAGGCGGGAGGGGAGATGAGCAGTTCTTC

D: -
size: -
V: TRBV7-8
J: TRBJ2-3
CDR3: CASSPLEGSGTDTQYF
DNA: TGTGCCAGCAGCCCCCTTGAGGGTTCGGGCACAGATACGCAGTATTTT

D: -
size: many
V: TRBV5-1
J: TRBJ2-5
CDR3: CASSPRDVGETQYF
DNA: TGCGCCAGCAGTCCCCGGGACGTTGGGGAGACCCAGTACTTC

D: -
size: few
V: TRBV29-1
J: TRBJ1-2
CDR3: CSVEDPGQSFNYGYTF
DNA: TGCAGCGTTGAAGATCCCGGACAGTCCTTTAACTATGGCTACACCTTC

D: -
size: many
V: TRBV3-1
J: TRBJ2-5
CDR3: CASSQTLRGNQETQYF
DNA: TGTGCCAGCAGCCAAACGCTCCGCGGGAACCAAGAGACCCAGTACTTC

D: -
size: many
V: TRBV6-5
J: TRBJ2-7
CDR3: CASSSRGSFEQYF
DNA: TGTGCCAGCAGTTCCAGGGGTAGTTTTGAGCAGTACTTC

D: -
size: many
V: TRBV18
J: TRBJ1-6
CDR3: CASSPGPPPHSPLHF
DNA: TGTGCCAGCTCACCGGGCCCCCCTCCCCATTCACCCCTCCACTTT

D: -
size: -
V: TRBV7-2
J: TRBJ2-7
CDR3: CASSLASGSSYEQYF
DNA: TGTGCCAGCAGCTTAGCGTCCGGGAGCTCCTACGAGCAGTACTTC

D: -
size: few
V: TRBV10-3
J: TRBJ1-1
CDR3: CAISEGSGGTEAFF
DNA: TGTGCCATCAGTGAGGGGTCCGGGGGCACTGAAGCTTTCTTT

D: TRBD1
size: -
V: TRBV2
J: TRBJ2-7
CDR3: CASRGTGIDYEQYF
DNA: TGTGCCAGCAGGGGGACAGGGATAGACTACGAGCAGTACTTC

D: -
size: many
V: TRBV7-9
J: TRBJ2-2
CDR3: CASWSNTGELFF
DNA: TGTGCCAGCTGGTCCAACACCGGGGAGCTGTTTTTT

D: TRBD1
size: few
V: TRBV7-2
J: TRBJ1-1
CDR3: CASSRQGTTNTEAFF
DNA: TGTGCCAGCAGTAGACAGGGAACAACGAACACTGAAGCTTTCTTT

D: -
size: -
V: TRBV29-1
J: TRBJ2-5
CDR3: CSATWDRAQETQYF
DNA: TGCAGCGCCACGTGGGACCGAGCGCAGGAGACCCAGTACTTC

D: -
size: -
V: TRBV6-5
J: TRBJ1-1
CDR3: CASSWQGRMNTEAFF
DNA: TGTGCCAGCAGTTGGCAGGGTCGCATGAACACTGAAGCTTTCTTT

D: -
size: -
V: TRBV29-1
J: TRBJ1-2
CDR3: CSVGTIYGYTF
DNA: TGCAGCGTTGGGACGATCTATGGCTACACCTTC

D: -
size: -
V: TRBV6-1
J: TRBJ2-6
CDR3: CASSEEGEGSGANVLTF
DNA: TGTGCCAGCAGTGAAGAGGGGGAAGGCTCTGGGGCCAACGTCCTGACTTTC

D: TRBD1
size: few
V: TRBV6-6
J: TRBJ1-5
CDR3: CASRLDRAQPQHF
DNA: TGTGCCAGCAGGCTCGACAGGGCTCAGCCCCAGCATTTT

D: -
size: -
V: TRBV6-2/TRBV6-3
J: TRBJ1-4
CDR3: CASRGSEKLFF
DNA: TGTGCCAGCAGGGGGTCTGAAAAACTGTTTTTT

D: TRBD1
size: -
V: TRBV11-2
J: TRBJ2-1
CDR3: CASSKGTGNSYNEQFF
DNA: TGTGCCAGCAGCAAAGGGACAGGAAACTCCTACAATGAGCAGTTCTTC

D: TRBD1
size: many
V: TRBV18
J: TRBJ2-1
CDR3: CASSPRDRGGRNEQFF
DNA: TGTGCCAGCTCACCACGGGACAGGGGGGGAAGAAATGAGCAGTTCTTC

D: TRBD1
size: -
V: TRBV6-6
J: TRBJ1-5
CDR3: CASSQDRAQRLGQPQHF
DNA: TGTGCCAGCAGCCAGGACAGGGCCCAACGCCTCGGTCAGCCCCAGCATTTT

D: -
size: -
V: TRBV14
J: TRBJ1-2
CDR3: CASSQDRGGRMSYGYTF
DNA: TGTGCCAGCAGCCAAGACCGGGGAGGGCGGATGTCCTATGGCTACACCTTC

D: -
size: -
V: TRBV11-1
J: TRBJ2-5
CDR3: CASSTRASRYQETQYF
DNA: TGTGCCAGCAGCACCCGGGCTAGCAGGTACCAAGAGACCCAGTACTTC

D: -
size: few
V: TRBV7-2
J: TRBJ1-6
CDR3: CASSFGVFDSPLHF
DNA: TGTGCCAGCAGCTTCGGGGTTTTTGATTCACCCCTCCACTTT

D: -
size: few
V: TRBV5-1
J: TRBJ2-2
CDR3: CASSSGSKNTGELFF
DNA: TGCGCCAGCAGCTCGGGATCCAAGAACACCGGGGAGCTGTTTTTT

D: TRBD1
size: -
V: TRBV6-5
J: TRBJ2-7
CDR3: CASTKVSLDRAREQYF
DNA: TGTGCCAGCACCAAAGTGTCATTGGACAGGGCCCGCGAGCAGTACTTC

D: TRBD1
size: -
V: TRBV7-6
J: TRBJ1-3
CDR3: CASSSWTGTTGNTIYF
DNA: TGTGCCAGCAGCTCGTGGACAGGGACGACTGGAAACACCATATATTTT

D: -
size: few
V: TRBV6-5
J: TRBJ2-4
CDR3: CASRRQGAKNIQYF
DNA: TGTGCCAGCAGGCGCCAGGGGGCCAAAAACATTCAGTACTTC

D: TRBD1
size: -
V: TRBV29-1
J: TRBJ2-3
CDR3: CSVGYRGLSTDTQYF
DNA: TGCAGCGTCGGATACAGGGGCCTAAGCACAGATACGCAGTATTTT

D: TRBD1
size: -
V: TRBV10-3
J: TRBJ1-2
CDR3: CAIRRTGLNYGYTF
DNA: TGTGCCATCAGGAGGACAGGGTTGAACTATGGCTACACCTTC

D: TRBD1
size: few
V: TRBV12-3/TRBV12-4
J: TRBJ1-1
CDR3: CASSQGQGTEAFF
DNA: TGTGCCAGCAGTCAGGGACAGGGCACTGAAGCTTTCTTT

D: TRBD1
size: -
V: TRBV20-1
J: TRBJ2-7
CDR3: CSATGQGNFYEQYF
DNA: TGCAGTGCCACCGGACAGGGAAATTTCTACGAGCAGTACTTC

D: -
size: few
V: TRBV28
J: TRBJ2-7
CDR3: CASSLNSEGFYEQYF
DNA: TGTGCCAGCAGTTTAAATTCAGAGGGATTCTACGAGCAGTACTTC